This TCR beta chain was found in a study of tissue T cells after allogeneic stem cell transplantation. Broader study findings: Anatomically similar tissues had similar TCR repertoires within each patient. Limitations included a small, clinically heterogeneous cohort and limited sampling depth.

Only in-frame clones appear in the TCRdb table, and some are missing; sequencing was by immunoSEQ multiplex PCR. The sample holds more than 6,000 clones, under 35% seen once. CDR1 LGHNA and CDR2 YNLKQL come from the germline V gene (reference sequence). Unmatched junction bases numbered 5, after V lost 1 base and J lost 6 bases. The CDR3 covers 15 residues. In this sample, this clone turned up once. The target antigen is unknown. Mouse gene names apply. The read gets to within 1 residue of the CDR3 end, and the germline J gene fills in the rest. As for time point: mouse harvest day 14 after allogeneic transplant. Mouse grafts combined 10^7 T-cell-depleted bone marrow cells with 10^6 splenic CD5+ T cells. B6 (H2b) cells into BALB/c (H2d) mice; tissues taken at day 7 or 14.

The specimen was skin. This TCR came from a female BALB/c mouse given C57BL/6 T cells with graft-versus-host disease after an allogeneic hematopoietic cell transplant. The chain has TRBV5 and TRBJ2-1, with 8 bases identical to TRBD2. CDR3 DNA (partial): TGTGCCAGCAGCCAAGTTCTGGGGGGAGCTGCTGAGCAGTTC. Its translation is CASSQVLGGAAEQF. In full, the CDR3 reads CASSQVLGGAAEQFF.